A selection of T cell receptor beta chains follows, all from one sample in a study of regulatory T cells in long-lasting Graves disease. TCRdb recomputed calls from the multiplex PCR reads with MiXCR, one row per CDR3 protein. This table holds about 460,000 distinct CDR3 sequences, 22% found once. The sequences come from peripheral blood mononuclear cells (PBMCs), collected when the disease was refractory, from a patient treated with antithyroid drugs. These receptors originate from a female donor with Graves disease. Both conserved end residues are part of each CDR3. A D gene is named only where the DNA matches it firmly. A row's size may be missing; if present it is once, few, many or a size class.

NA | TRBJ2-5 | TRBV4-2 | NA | TGTGCCAGCAGCCAAGTGGGAGCAGCCCTCCAAGAGACCCAGTACTTC | CASSQVGAALQETQYF
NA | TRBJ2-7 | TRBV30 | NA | TGTGCCTGGAGTGTACAGGATATTGGCGAGCAGTACTTC | CAWSVQDIGEQYF
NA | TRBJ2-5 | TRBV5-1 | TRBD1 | TGCGCCAGCAGCTTGGCCGGGACAGACACCGAGACCCAGTACTTC | CASSLAGTDTETQYF
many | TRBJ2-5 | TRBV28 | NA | TGTGCCAGCAGTCGCGACCGGGCCGTAGGAGAGACCCAGTACTTC | CASSRDRAVGETQYF
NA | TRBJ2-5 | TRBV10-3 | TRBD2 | TGTGCCATCAGTGACGTTGCGGGGGGGGGACAAGAGACCCAGTACTTC | CAISDVAGGGQETQYF
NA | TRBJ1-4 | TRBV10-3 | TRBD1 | TGTGCCATCAGTGAGCCTGCCGCAGGGGGCCCTCAAAAACTGTTTTTT | CAISEPAAGGPQKLFF
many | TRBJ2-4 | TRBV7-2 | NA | TGTGCCAGCAGCAGGGACGGGAGTCAAAACATTCAGTACTTC | CASSRDGSQNIQYF
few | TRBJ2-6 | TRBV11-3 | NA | TGTGCCAGCAGCTTAGTTGGACAGAGTGGGGCCAACGTCCTGACTTTC | CASSLVGQSGANVLTF
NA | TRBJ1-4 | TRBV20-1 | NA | TGCAGTGCTGGGCTATTGGATGAAAAACTGTTTTTT | CSAGLLDEKLFF
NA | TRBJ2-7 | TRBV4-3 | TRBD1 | TGCGCCAGCAGCCTCATTGGGACAGGGGGAAACGAGCAGTACTTC | CASSLIGTGGNEQYF
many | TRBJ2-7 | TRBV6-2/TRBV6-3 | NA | TGTGCCAGCAGACCCAGAACAGGGACGACTACTGGAGAGCAGTACTTC | CASRPRTGTTTGEQYF
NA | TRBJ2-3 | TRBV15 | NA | TGTGCCACCAGCAGAGATGCGGGGGCGGGAGATACGCAGTGTTTT | CATSRDAGAGDTQCF
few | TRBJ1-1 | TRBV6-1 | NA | TGTGCCAGCAGTCCGGACCCAGGAGCGGAAGCTTTCTTT | CASSPDPGAEAFF
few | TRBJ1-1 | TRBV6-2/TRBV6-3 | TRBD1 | TGTGCCAGCAGTTACTCCCCCAGGGGGCGAGACACTGAAGCTTTCTTT | CASSYSPRGRDTEAFF
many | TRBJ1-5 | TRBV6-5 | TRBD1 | TGTGCCAGCAGTTACACCAGGGGGCCTAGCAATCAGCCCCAGCATTTT | CASSYTRGPSNQPQHF
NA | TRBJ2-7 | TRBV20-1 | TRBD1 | TGCAGTGCTAGAGCTCCGGGACAGGGCTCCTACGAGCAGTACTTC | CSARAPGQGSYEQYF
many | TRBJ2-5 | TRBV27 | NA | TGTGCCAGCGGTAATCGGGCAGGGCAAGAGACCCAGTACTTC | CASGNRAGQETQYF
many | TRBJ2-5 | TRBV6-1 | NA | TGTGCCAGCGCCGTGACGAACCAAGAGACCCAGTACTTC | CASAVTNQETQYF
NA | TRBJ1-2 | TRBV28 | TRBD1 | TGTGCCAGCAGTGGATCCGGGACAGGGTACTATGGCTACACCTTC | CASSGSGTGYYGYTF
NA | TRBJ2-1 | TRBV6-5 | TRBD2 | TGTGCCAGCAGTTACGGCCCAGCGGGATCCTACAATGAGCAGTTCTTC | CASSYGPAGSYNEQFF
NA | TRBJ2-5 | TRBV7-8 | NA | TGTGCCAGCAGCTTAGAGGGCAAGACATCGGAGACCCAGTACTTC | CASSLEGKTSETQYF
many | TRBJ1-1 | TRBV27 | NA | TGTGCCAGCAGTTTGGAAGAGGGGAACACTGAAGCTTTCTTT | CASSLEEGNTEAFF
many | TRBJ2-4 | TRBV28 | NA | TGTGCCAGCAGTTTATCCCCCCTGAAGAGGGGGGGGCCCAAAAACATTCAGTACTTC | CASSLSPLKRGGPKNIQYF
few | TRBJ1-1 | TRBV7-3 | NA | TGTGCCAGCAGCCCACCCCGGGGGGACGCTTTCTTT | CASSPPRGDAFF
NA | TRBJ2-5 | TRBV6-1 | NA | TGTGCCAGCAGGACCGGGACTTCGGACGCTGAGACCCAGTACTTC | CASRTGTSDAETQYF
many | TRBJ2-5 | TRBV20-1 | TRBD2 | TGCAGTGCCACTACTAGCGGCCGAGAGACCCAGTACTTC | CSATTSGRETQYF
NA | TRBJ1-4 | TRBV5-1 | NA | TGCGCCAGCAGCCCCGCGTCAGGCGCGACCAATGAAAAACTGTTTTTT | CASSPASGATNEKLFF
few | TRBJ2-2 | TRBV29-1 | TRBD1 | TGCAGCGTTGAAGAGCAGGGGGCAGGTACCGGGGAGCTGTTTTTT | CSVEEQGAGTGELFF
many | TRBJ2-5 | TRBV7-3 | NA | TGTGCCAGCAGCGAAGAAGGGACGGAAGAGACCCAGTACTTC | CASSEEGTEETQYF
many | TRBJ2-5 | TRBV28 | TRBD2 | TGTGCCAGCAGCCGGGAGGGGAGGAAAGGGGAGACCCAGTACTTC | CASSREGRKGETQYF
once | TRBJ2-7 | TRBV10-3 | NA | TGTGCCATCAGTGCAGGGGCGATTAAGTACGAGCAGTACTTC | CAISAGAIKYEQYF
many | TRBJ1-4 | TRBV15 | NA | TGTGCCACCAGCAGAGATTTGGCCATAGGGGTGGAAAAACTGTTTTTT | CATSRDLAIGVEKLFF
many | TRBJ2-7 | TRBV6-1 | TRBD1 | TGTGCCAGCAGCCCCGCGACAGGGGACTACGAGCAGTACTTC | CASSPATGDYEQYF
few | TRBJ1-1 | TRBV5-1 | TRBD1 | TGCGCCAGTGGGACAGGGGGTTGGGGGAACACTGAAGCTTTCTTT | CASGTGGWGNTEAFF
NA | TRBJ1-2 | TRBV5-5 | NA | TGTGCCAGCACCATGACATCCTATGGCTCCGGCTACACCTTC | CASTMTSYGSGYTF
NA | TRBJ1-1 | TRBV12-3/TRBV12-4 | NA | TGTGCCAGCAGCCCGACGGTGAGCACTGAAGCTTTCTTT | CASSPTVSTEAFF
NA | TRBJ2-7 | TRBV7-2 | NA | TGTGCCAGCAGCGCCCGGGCCCTGGCCCTCTACGAGCAGTACTTC | CASSARALALYEQYF
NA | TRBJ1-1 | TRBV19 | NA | TGTGCCAGTAGTATATACGACACACTGAACACTGAAGCTTTCTTT | CASSIYDTLNTEAFF
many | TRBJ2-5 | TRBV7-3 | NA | TGTGCCAGCAGCTTTAGTCAGCAAGAGACCCAGTACTTC | CASSFSQQETQYF
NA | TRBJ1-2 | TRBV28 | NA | TGTGCCAGCAGTTCCGGAAGGCACTACACCTTC | CASSSGRHYTF
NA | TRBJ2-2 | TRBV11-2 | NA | TGTGCCAGCAGACCCCAGGGGGGGTTGAACACCGGGGAGCTGTTTTTT | CASRPQGGLNTGELFF
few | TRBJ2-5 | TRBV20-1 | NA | TGCAGTGCTAGAGGACAATCAAAAGAGACCCAGTACTTC | CSARGQSKETQYF
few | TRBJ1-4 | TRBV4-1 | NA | TGCGCCAGCAGCCAAGGGGCTGGACGGGGGGGGAACGAAAAACTGTTTTTT | CASSQGAGRGGNEKLFF
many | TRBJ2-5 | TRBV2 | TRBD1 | TGTGCCAGCAGTTCGGACAGGGGGCCGTTGGGAGAGACCCAGTACTTC | CASSSDRGPLGETQYF
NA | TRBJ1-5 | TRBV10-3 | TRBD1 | TGTGCCATCAGTGAGTCGAGAGGACAGGGAAATCAGCCCCAGCATTTT | CAISESRGQGNQPQHF
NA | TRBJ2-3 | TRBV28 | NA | TGTGCCAGCAGTTTAAGGCGGGACTCCGGGGCAGATACGCAGTATTTT | CASSLRRDSGADTQYF
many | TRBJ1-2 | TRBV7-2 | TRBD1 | TGTGCCAGCAGCACTGGGACAGGGGGTTCGGTCCGTGATGGCTACACCTTC | CASSTGTGGSVRDGYTF